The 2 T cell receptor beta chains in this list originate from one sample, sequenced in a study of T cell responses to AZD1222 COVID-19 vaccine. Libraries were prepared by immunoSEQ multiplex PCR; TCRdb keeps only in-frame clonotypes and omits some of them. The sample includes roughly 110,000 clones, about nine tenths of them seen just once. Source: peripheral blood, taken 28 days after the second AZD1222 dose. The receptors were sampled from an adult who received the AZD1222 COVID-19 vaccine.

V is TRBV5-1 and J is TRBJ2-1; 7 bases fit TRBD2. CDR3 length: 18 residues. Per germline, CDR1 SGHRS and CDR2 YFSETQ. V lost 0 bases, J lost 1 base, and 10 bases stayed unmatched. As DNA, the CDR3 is TGCGCCAGCAGCTTGGTCCTGGGTGCGGGAGTGTCCTACAATGAGCAGTTCTTC. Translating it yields CASSLVLGAGVSYNEQFF.

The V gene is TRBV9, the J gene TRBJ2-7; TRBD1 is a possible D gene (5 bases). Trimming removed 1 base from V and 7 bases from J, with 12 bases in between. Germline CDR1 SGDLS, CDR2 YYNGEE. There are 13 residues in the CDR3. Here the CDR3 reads CASSVSWGWEQYF. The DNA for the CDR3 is TGTGCCAGCAGCGTAAGCTGGGGCTGGGAGCAGTACTTC.